The 2 T cell receptor beta chains below come from one sample, sequenced in a study of shared clonotypes between healthy human individuals. Clones were read by immunoSEQ multiplex PCR, and TCRdb kept only the in-frame ones, dropping some. The sample has a few million clones; approximately 96% are singletons. The sequencing sample was made of naive CD4+ T cells sorted from blood. Subset in this sample: CD45RA+ positively selected. These receptors were taken from a man between 18 and 35 years old in good health.

The V gene is TRBV30, the J gene TRBJ1-5, with unresolved D. The CDR3 loop spans 13 amino acids. Germline-derived CDR1 and CDR2 are GTSNPN and SVGIG (reference sequence). Trimming pared 0 bases from V and 7 bases from J, leaving 10 bases between. Here the CDR3 reads CAWSVQDRQPQHF. The CDR3 nucleotides read TGTGCCTGGAGTGTCCAAGATCGGCAGCCCCAGCATTTT.

The chain has TRBV10-3 and TRBJ1-6, with a tentative D call TRBD1 (5 bases). Germline CDR1 ENHRY, CDR2 SYGVKD. The germline V and J ends were trimmed by 3 bases and 9 bases, with 15 bases remaining between them. This CDR3 region has 15 residues. Here the CDR3 DNA reads TGTGCCATCAGTGATGGGGCCCCCGAATTTTCACCCCTCCACTTT. It yields the protein CAISDGAPEFSPLHF.